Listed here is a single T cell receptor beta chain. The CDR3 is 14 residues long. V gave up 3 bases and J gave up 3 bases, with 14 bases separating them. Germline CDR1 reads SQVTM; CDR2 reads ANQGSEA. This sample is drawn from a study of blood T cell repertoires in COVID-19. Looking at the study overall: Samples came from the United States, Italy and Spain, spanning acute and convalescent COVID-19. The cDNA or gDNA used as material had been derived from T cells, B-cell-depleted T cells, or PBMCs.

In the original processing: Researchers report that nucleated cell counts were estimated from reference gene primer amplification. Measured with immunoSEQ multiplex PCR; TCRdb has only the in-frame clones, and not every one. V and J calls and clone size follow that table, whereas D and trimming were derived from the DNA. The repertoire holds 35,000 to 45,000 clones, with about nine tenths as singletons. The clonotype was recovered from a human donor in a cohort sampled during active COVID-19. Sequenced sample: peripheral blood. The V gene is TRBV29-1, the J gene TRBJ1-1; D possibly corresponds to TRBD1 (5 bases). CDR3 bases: TGCAGCGTTGAGGGGGGGAGGGTGGACACTGAAGCTTTCTTT. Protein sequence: CSVEGGRVDTEAFF.